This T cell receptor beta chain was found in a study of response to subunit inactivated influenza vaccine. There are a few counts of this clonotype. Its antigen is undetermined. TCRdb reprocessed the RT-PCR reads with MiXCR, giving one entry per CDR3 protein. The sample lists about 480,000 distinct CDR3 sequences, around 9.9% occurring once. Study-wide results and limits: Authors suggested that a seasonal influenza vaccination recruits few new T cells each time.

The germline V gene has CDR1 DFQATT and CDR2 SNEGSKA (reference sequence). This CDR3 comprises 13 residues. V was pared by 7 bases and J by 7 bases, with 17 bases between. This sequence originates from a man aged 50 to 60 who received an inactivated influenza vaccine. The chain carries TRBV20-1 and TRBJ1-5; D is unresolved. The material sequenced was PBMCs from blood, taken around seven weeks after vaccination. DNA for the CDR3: TGCAGTGTTATTCGAGAGGGCTCCCAGCCCCAGCATTTT. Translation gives CSVIREGSQPQHF.